Following are 20 T cell receptor beta chains from one sample sequenced in a study of T cell responses to AZD1222 COVID-19 vaccine. Sequencing used immunoSEQ multiplex PCR; TCRdb keeps in-frame clones, though not all of them. Of some 150,000 clones detected, approximately 91% appear once; the ten largest clones hold approximately 5.4%. Sequenced here: peripheral blood, sampled 28 days after the second dose of the MenACWY control vaccine. These TCRs come from an adult who received the MenACWY meningococcal vaccine as a control.

This clone was observed a handful of times. At one boundary the junction diverges from the germline segment, which might be a read error. J is TRBJ2-7 and V is TRBV2; 8 bases fit TRBD1. Looked up from germline, CDR1 is SNHLY and CDR2 is FYNNEI. CDR3 length: 11 residues. The CDR3 reads CASSVGTGRNF. The CDR3 DNA reads as TGTGCCAGCTCCGTTGGGACAGGCCGTAACTTC.

The chain joins TRBV11-1 to TRBJ2-5, with 10 bases that match TRBD2. Germline V lookup: CDR1 SGHAT, CDR2 FQDESV (reference sequence). The CDR3 totals 14 residues. V lost 4 bases to trimming and J lost 4 bases; unmatched junction nucleotides: 3. CDR3 coding DNA: TGTGCCAGCAGCTCTAGCGGGGGTGGAGAGACCCAGTACTTC. Translation gives CASSSSGGGETQYF.

The chain uses TRBV5-4 and TRBJ1-1, with D uncertain. V was shortened by 4 bases and J by 6 bases, with 13 bases between the two germline ends. CDR3 length: 13 amino acids. In germline, CDR1 is SGHNT, CDR2 YYREEE (reference sequence). The CDR3 coding sequence is TGTGCCAGCAGCCTGGCGGGCAAGCCTGAAGCTTTCTTT. Protein product: CASSLAGKPEAFF.

Written as DNA, the CDR3 is TGTGCCAGCTCACCACCGCCAGGGTGGGAGACCCAGTACTTC. Amino acids: CASSPPPGWETQYF. The V call is TRBV18, the J call TRBJ2-5; the D gene is possibly TRBD1 (5 bases). The V end lost 0 bases, the J end lost 5 bases, and 10 bases lay between the germline ends. The CDR3 spans 14 residues. Germline loops: CDR1 KGHSH, CDR2 LQKENI.

The genes are TRBV27 and TRBJ2-3, with D possibly being TRBD2 (6 bases). Germline assignment: CDR1 MNHEY and CDR2 SMNVEV (reference sequence). The CDR3 spans 16 residues. Between the trimmed V and J ends, which lost 4 bases and 5 bases, there was a span of 19 bases. The CDR3 reads CASSSSRTGVVDTQYF. The CDR3 bases are TGTGCCAGCAGTTCCTCCCGGACGGGAGTGGTAGATACGCAGTATTTT.

The chain couples TRBV2 to TRBJ1-4; 7 bases fit TRBD1. V lost 3 bases and J lost 0; bases outside the gene matches: 7. The CDR3 contains 17 residues. Looked up from germline, CDR1 is SNHLY and CDR2 is FYNNEI. CDR3 region: CASSDYRDSATNEKLFF. The DNA of the CDR3 is TGTGCCAGCAGTGACTACCGGGACAGCGCAACTAATGAAAAACTGTTTTTT.

A few counts support this clone. The chain is built from TRBV12-3 or TRBV12-4 and TRBJ1-1; D is possibly TRBD1 (6 bases). The ends were cut back, 3 bases at V and 11 bases at J, with 13 bases in the middle. The CDR3 is made up of 12 amino acids. The DNA of the CDR3 is TGTGCCAGCAGTTTCCCGGCAGGGGAGGCTTTCTTT. Translation: CASSFPAGEAFF.

V and J are TRBV6-1 and TRBJ2-4; no clear D gene. Germline CDR1 reads MNHNS; CDR2 reads SASEGT. This CDR3 is built from 16 residues. V lost 1 base and J 2 bases, leaving 12 bases between the germline ends. CDR3 nucleotides: TGTGCCAGCAGTGAAGGATACGCATCCTCCAAAAACATTCAGTACTTC. Its translation is CASSEGYASSKNIQYF.

The V and J genes are TRBV3-1 (or the pseudogene TRBV3-2) and TRBJ2-7; 9 positions match TRBD2. Germline-derived CDR1 and CDR2 are LGHDT and YNNKEL (reference sequence). V was clipped by 10 bases and J by 2 bases; unmatched bases: 9. The CDR3 runs to 14 residues. This chain's CDR3 is CATSQREETYEQYF. The CDR3 DNA reads TGTGCCACCTCGCAGCGGGAGGAGACCTACGAGCAGTACTTC.

The chain carries TRBV5-5 and TRBJ2-7; D possibly uses TRBD1 or TRBD2 (5 bases each). This CDR3 is built from 13 residues. Per the germline V gene, CDR1 is SGHKS and CDR2 is YYEKEE (reference sequence). Trimming removed 1 base at V and 7 bases at J, with 12 bases between. CDR3 in amino acids: CASSLRGVGEQYF. CDR3 nucleotide sequence: TGTGCCAGCAGCTTGAGGGGAGTGGGGGAGCAGTACTTC.

The chain has TRBV12-3 or TRBV12-4 and TRBJ2-3; D perhaps matches TRBD1 (5 bases). This CDR3 comprises 12 residues. Trimming stripped 3 bases from V and 8 bases from J, with 9 bases between. CDR3 in DNA: TGTGCCAGCAGTTTGCAGGGCCCTACGCAGTATTTT. Encoded protein: CASSLQGPTQYF.

This chain uses TRBV6-4 with TRBJ1-2, with D possibly matching TRBD1 (5 bases). Trimming removed 3 bases at V and 7 bases at J, with 18 bases between. The CDR3 totals 15 residues. The V gene's germline CDR1 is MRHNA and CDR2 SNTAGT. The CDR3 nucleotides are TGTGCCAGCAGTGAGAGGCAGGGTTTTACTAGTGGCTACACCTTC. Its protein product is CASSERQGFTSGYTF.

This chain joins TRBV7-8 and TRBJ2-7, with D perhaps matching TRBD1 or TRBD2 (6 bases each). V shed 1 base and J shed 5 bases, with 12 bases lying between them. The germline V gene has CDR1 SGHVS and CDR2 FQNEAQ. CDR3 size: 14 residues. CDR3 in DNA: TGTGCCAGCAGCTTAGGGGGGGCTCTGGACGAGCAGTACTTC. Its protein product is CASSLGGALDEQYF.

The rearrangement links TRBV10-1 to TRBJ1-5; no clear D. The CDR3 length is 14 residues. Trimming took off 10 bases at V and 0 bases at J, with 13 bases between the two ends. Germline CDR1 and CDR2: WNHNN and SYGVQD (reference sequence). The CDR3 is CATRTVDSNQPQHF. The CDR3 coding sequence is TGCGCCACCAGGACGGTCGATAGCAATCAGCCCCAGCATTTT.

This clone was recorded once. The chain joins TRBV6-6 to TRBJ1-5; the D is unclear. CDR1 MNHNY and CDR2 SVGAGI come from the germline V gene (reference sequence). The CDR3 is made up of 14 amino acids. Trimming left V 0 bases short and J 2 bases short, with 5 bases between. DNA for the CDR3: TGTGCCAGCAGTTACTCTACAGGCAATCAGCCCCAGCATTTT. Translated: CASSYSTGNQPQHF.

This clone was observed a single time. This chain connects TRBV9 to TRBJ1-2, with 11 bases that match TRBD1. CDR3 size: 16 residues. Germline V gives CDR1 SGDLS, CDR2 YYNGEE. V gave up 0 bases and J gave up 7 bases; unmatched junction bases: 8. The CDR3 region has the DNA TGTGCCAGCAGCGTAGATATTGGACAGGGGGCGCTTGGCTACACCTTC. Protein: CASSVDIGQGALGYTF.

V usage is TRBV29-1 and J usage is TRBJ1-1, with a tentative D call TRBD1 (5 bases). V was trimmed by 7 bases and J by 4 bases, leaving 19 bases between them. Germline CDR1 is SQVTM and CDR2 is ANQGSEA. The CDR3 totals 14 residues. CDR3: CSGGPRVGVTEAFF. Written as DNA, the CDR3 is TGCAGCGGTGGCCCCAGGGTGGGGGTCACTGAAGCTTTCTTT.

This clone was detected a few times. The chain recombines TRBV18 with TRBJ2-7; weak D call: TRBD2 (5 bases). Between the trimmed V and J ends, which lost 2 bases and 5 bases, there was a span of 13 bases. Per germline, CDR1 KGHSH and CDR2 LQKENI. The length of the CDR3 is 14 residues. The CDR3 nucleotides are TGTGCCAGCTCACCAAACAGAGGGATTAACGAGCAGTACTTC. This encodes CASSPNRGINEQYF.

This chain connects TRBV7-9 to TRBJ1-6; D is undetermined. Germline-derived CDR1 and CDR2 are SEHNR and FQNEAQ (reference sequence). The CDR3 contains 14 residues. Trimming took off 2 bases at V and 14 bases at J, with 16 bases between the two ends. The CDR3 sequence: CASSLNTNLAALHF. The CDR3 DNA reads as TGTGCCAGCAGCTTAAATACAAACCTCGCGGCCCTCCACTTT. Together with reference TRBV7-9 and TRBJ1-6, the CDR3 gives the full variable domain: DTGVSQNPRHKITKRGQNVTFRCDPISEHNRLYWYRQTLGQGPEFLTYFQNEAQLEKSRLLSDRFSAERPKGSFSTLEIQRTEQGDSAMYLCASSLNTNLAALHFGNGTRLTVT.

The chain joins TRBV19 to TRBJ1-3, with a weak D call TRBD1 (5 bases). This CDR3 spans 17 amino acids. V gave up 8 bases and J gave up 3 bases, with 23 bases separating them. Germline V gene sequence: CDR1 LNHDA, CDR2 SQIVND (reference sequence). CDR3 sequence (DNA): TGTGCCAGTTGCCGGGACGGAACGGACCGGGGTGGAAACACCATATATTTT. This encodes CASCRDGTDRGGNTIYF. Full variable domain (missing parts from reference TRBV19 and TRBJ1-3): DGGITQSPKYLFRKEGQNVTLSCEQNLNHDAMYWYRQDPGQGLRLIYYSQIVNDFQKGDIAEGYSVSREKKESFPLTVTSAQKNPTAFYLCASCRDGTDRGGNTIYFGEGSWLTVV.